The 3 T cell receptor beta chains given below trace back to one sample, sequenced in a study of blood T cell repertoires in COVID-19. Here immunoSEQ multiplex PCR was the method, and the copy in TCRdb shows in-frame clones only, minus some. The sample lists under 250,000 clones; 80% were seen once. What was sequenced was peripheral blood. Every receptor here comes from a woman aged 70-85 years with acute or convalescent COVID-19.

The chain employs TRBV11-2 and TRBJ2-7; the D is unclear. This CDR3 is built from 12 residues. The V and J ends lost 5 bases and 0 bases respectively, with 5 bases between them. The V gene's germline CDR1 is SGHAT and CDR2 FQNNGV. CDR3 bases: TGTGCCAGCAGCACCAGCTCCTACGAGCAGTACTTC. This codes for CASSTSSYEQYF.

This clone was found once. The chain joins TRBV5-6 to TRBJ2-5; TRBD2 matches at 8 bases. Germline CDR1 is SGHDT and CDR2 is YYEEEE. V was pared by 0 bases and J by 6 bases, with 1 base of the junction left unmatched. This CDR3 contains 13 residues. The chain's CDR3 is CASSLAGGKTQYF. As DNA, the CDR3 is TGTGCCAGCAGCTTGGCGGGGGGGAAGACCCAGTACTTC. Full variable domain (missing parts from reference TRBV5-6 and TRBJ2-5): DAGVTQSPTHLIKTRGQQVTLRCSPKSGHDTVSWYQQALGQGPQFIFQYYEEEERQRGNFPDRFSGHQFPNYSSELNVNALLLGDSALYLCASSLAGGKTQYFGPGTRLLVL.

The V gene is TRBV5-8, the J gene TRBJ2-2; no clear D gene. The length of the CDR3 is 12 residues. CDR1 is SGHTS and CDR2 is YDEGEE in the germline V gene. Trimming pared 4 bases from V and 3 bases from J, leaving 4 bases between. The CDR3 sequence: CASSPDTGELFF. The CDR3 nucleotides read TGTGCCAGCAGCCCGGACACCGGGGAGCTGTTTTTT.